This T cell receptor (beta chain) originates from a study of T cell repertoires in cytomegalovirus infection. Across the whole study: Indications of both CMV infection and matching HLA type were provided by public TCR beta signatures. Overall study results and limits: Clonotype analysis showed dominance of the ex vivo response by HLA-C-restricted CMV-specific TCR beta clonotypes.

This clonotype was detected only a few times. Antigen unknown. Compared with germline, one end of the junction differs, possibly owing to a read error. Germline V lookup: CDR1 SSHAT, CDR2 FNYEAQ (reference sequence). The CDR3 sequence is 15 residues long. TCRdb redid the calling of the reads with MiXCR, one entry per CDR3 protein. The sample yields roughly 630,000 distinct CDR3 sequences, 20% to 25% seen once. Sequenced: CD8+ T cells from PBMCs. This chain connects TRBV7-7 to TRBJ2-1, with D possibly matching TRBD1 (6 bases). This receptor was identified in a human donor in good health (CMV status not recorded). Some clones in this sample may be carry-over from other donors' samples. CDR3 nucleotide sequence: TGTGCTAGCAGCTTAGGAACAGGGATGTACAATGAGCAGTTCTTC. Translating it yields CASSLGTGMYNEQFF.